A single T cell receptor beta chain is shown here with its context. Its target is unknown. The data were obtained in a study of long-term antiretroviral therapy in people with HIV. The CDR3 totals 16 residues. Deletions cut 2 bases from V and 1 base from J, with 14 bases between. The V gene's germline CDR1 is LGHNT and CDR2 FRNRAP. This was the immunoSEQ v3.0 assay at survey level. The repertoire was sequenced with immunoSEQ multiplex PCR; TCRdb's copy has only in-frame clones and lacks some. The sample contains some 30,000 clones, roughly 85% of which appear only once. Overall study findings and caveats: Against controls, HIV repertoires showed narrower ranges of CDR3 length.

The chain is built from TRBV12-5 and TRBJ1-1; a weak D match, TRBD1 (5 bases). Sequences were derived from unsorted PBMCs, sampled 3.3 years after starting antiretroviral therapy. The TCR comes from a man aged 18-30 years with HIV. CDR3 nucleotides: TGTGCTAGTGGTTTGAGTCCCGGGACGGGGAACACTGAAGCTTTCTTT. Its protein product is CASGLSPGTGNTEAFF.